This is a list of T cell receptor beta chains from one sample in a study of T-cell reconstitution after alpha-beta-depleted transplantation in children. TCRdb ran MiXCR on the PCR reads and lists one entry per CDR3 protein. In the table there are hundreds of thousands of distinct CDR3 sequences, 9.5% to 15% of which are singletons. The specimen was PBMCs from the stem cell graft donor, collected from the stem cell graft. These receptors were obtained from a human donor who donated a stem cell graft to a child with combined immunodeficiency. Each CDR3 is given with its conserved first and last residue. A D gene is named only where the DNA matches it firmly. Size is omitted from some rows. Given values are once, few, many or a class for expanded clones.

CDR3aa,CDR3nt,abundance,v_gene,d_gene,j_gene
CASRDPSRDNEQFF,TGTGCCAGCAGAGACCCTAGTAGGGACAATGAGCAGTTCTTC,many,TRBV6-2/TRBV6-3,NA,TRBJ2-1
CSASERWGFIYNEQFF,TGCAGTGCTAGCGAGAGGTGGGGGTTCATCTACAATGAGCAGTTCTTC,few,TRBV20-1,NA,TRBJ2-1
CSVGAGIIETQYF,TGCAGCGTTGGTGCAGGGATAATAGAGACCCAGTACTTC,few,TRBV29-1,NA,TRBJ2-5
CASSLQGAGVGNEQFF,TGTGCCAGCAGTTTACAGGGAGCGGGAGTTGGCAATGAGCAGTTCTTC,NA,TRBV12-3/TRBV12-4,TRBD2,TRBJ2-1
CASSYAQNTEAFF,TGTGCCAGCAGCTACGCCCAGAACACTGAAGCTTTCTTT,NA,TRBV9,NA,TRBJ1-1
CAWTVTGTYNSPLHF,TGTGCCTGGACCGTAACAGGGACTTATAATTCACCCCTCCACTTT,few,TRBV30,NA,TRBJ1-6
CATSRINNQETQYF,TGTGCCACCAGCAGGATAAATAACCAAGAGACCCAGTACTTC,many,TRBV15,NA,TRBJ2-5
CASSSPGHPFNEQFF,TGTGCCAGCAGCTCCCCCGGGCATCCTTTCAATGAGCAGTTCTTC,few,TRBV5-6,NA,TRBJ2-1
CASSQVSVQGNTEAFF,TGTGCCAGCAGCCAAGTGTCGGTACAGGGGAACACTGAAGCTTTCTTT,NA,TRBV4-2,NA,TRBJ1-1
CASSAQRNTEAFF,TGTGCCAGCAGCGCGCAGAGGAACACTGAAGCTTTCTTT,NA,TRBV9,NA,TRBJ1-1
CASSLARGLPYNEQFF,TGCGCCAGCAGCTTGGCAAGGGGACTACCTTACAATGAGCAGTTCTTC,many,TRBV5-1,TRBD2,TRBJ2-1
CATGQGSYNEQFF,TGTGCCACAGGACAGGGGTCATACAATGAGCAGTTCTTC,many,TRBV24-1,TRBD1,TRBJ2-1
CSVEDPKRKTYNEQFF,TGCAGCGTTGAAGACCCCAAGCGAAAGACTTACAATGAGCAGTTCTTC,few,TRBV29-1,NA,TRBJ2-1
CASSWGLAGAQGTQYF,TGTGCCAGCAGTTGGGGACTAGCGGGGGCCCAGGGCACGCAGTATTTT,NA,TRBV6-5,TRBD2,TRBJ2-3
CASNPTGETQYF,TGTGCCAGCAATCCGACAGGGGAGACCCAGTACTTC,few,TRBV6-5,TRBD1,TRBJ2-5
CASSQDTRLNQPQHF,TGTGCCAGCAGCCAAGATACCCGACTGAATCAGCCCCAGCATTTT,NA,TRBV3-1,NA,TRBJ1-5
CASSANFRQSHFQETQYF,TGTGCCAGCAGTGCGAACTTTCGACAGAGCCATTTCCAAGAGACCCAGTACTTC,NA,TRBV2,NA,TRBJ2-5
CASSVYRGRENEQFF,TGTGCCAGCAGTGTTTACAGGGGGAGGGAGAATGAGCAGTTCTTC,NA,TRBV6-1,NA,TRBJ2-1
CSVFPDTTEQFF,TGCAGCGTTTTCCCGGATACAACTGAGCAGTTCTTC,many,TRBV29-1,NA,TRBJ2-1
CASSPQLAGAAETQYF,TGTGCCAGCTCACCGCAGCTAGCGGGGGCGGCGGAGACCCAGTACTTC,NA,TRBV18,TRBD2,TRBJ2-5
CSASRRDTQYF,TGCAGTGCTAGCCGAAGGGATACGCAGTATTTT,NA,TRBV20-1,NA,TRBJ2-3
CASRSGRPVGRQETQYF,TGTGCCAGCAGATCCGGGCGTCCTGTAGGGAGACAAGAGACCCAGTACTTC,NA,TRBV28,NA,TRBJ2-5
CASSGLHPSSYNEQFF,TGTGCCAGCAGTGGACTACACCCTAGCTCCTACAATGAGCAGTTCTTC,many,TRBV6-1,NA,TRBJ2-1
CSPMGRLTDEQYF,TGCAGTCCCATGGGGAGGCTGACCGACGAGCAGTACTTC,few,TRBV20-1,NA,TRBJ2-7
CASAPGANYGYTF,TGTGCCAGTGCGCCAGGGGCAAACTATGGCTACACCTTC,few,TRBV3-1,NA,TRBJ1-2
CASSTDYGYTF,TGTGCCAGTAGCACCGACTATGGCTACACCTTC,many,TRBV28,NA,TRBJ1-2
CASSGLTPEQYF,TGTGCCAGCAGCGGATTGACACCCGAGCAGTACTTC,many,TRBV9,NA,TRBJ2-7
CASIPGGAYEQYF,TGTGCCAGCATCCCCGGGGGAGCCTACGAGCAGTACTTC,few,TRBV7-9,NA,TRBJ2-7
CASSPPELAGGEQYF,TGTGCCAGCTCACCACCGGAACTAGCGGGGGGAGAGCAGTACTTC,NA,TRBV18,TRBD2,TRBJ2-7
CASSESTINTGELFF,TGTGCCAGCAGTGAGTCCACAATAAACACCGGGGAGCTGTTTTTT,few,TRBV2,NA,TRBJ2-2